One and the same sample provided the 3 T cell receptor beta chains below, sequenced in a study of T cells after yellow fever vaccination (dated by TCRdb to about 2019). The library was generated by 5' RACE. The sequencer listed for this sample is Illumina HiSeq 2500. TCRdb reanalyzed the raw reads on its own, using fastp at Q25 for trimming and MiXCR for clone calling, and kept in-frame beta chains. Rows merge per CDR3 protein into single entries with the most common DNA and genes. Here the sample has approximately 300,000 distinct CDR3 sequences; around 7% occur a single time. The ten largest clones capture roughly a sixth of the sample. Read against the paper, the sample's treatment or condition label means: live attenuated yellow fever vaccine strain. Here the sequenced sample was PBMCs, taken roughly 45 days after the first yellow fever vaccination. These receptors all stem from a man aged 18 to 29 who received the YFV17D yellow fever vaccine.

The chain uses TRBV6-2 or TRBV6-3 and TRBJ2-7; D is unclear. Per germline, CDR1 MNHEY and CDR2 SVGEGT. The V end lost 1 base, the J end lost 4 bases, and 5 bases lay between the germline ends. This CDR3 has 12 amino acids. The CDR3 is CASSYWGYEQYF. In DNA form, the CDR3 reads TGTGCCAGCAGTTACTGGGGTTACGAGCAGTACTTC.

CDR3 in DNA: TGTGCCACCCACGGACGGGAATCCAATCAGCCCCAGCATTTT. Translated, it gives CATHGRESNQPQHF. V is TRBV10-3 and J is TRBJ1-5, with D unresolved. Germline values: CDR1 ENHRY, CDR2 SYGVKD. V was pared by 10 bases and J by 3 bases, with 16 bases between. The CDR3 runs 14 residues.

The chain carries TRBV10-3 and TRBJ2-7; D remains ambiguous. The CDR3 runs 14 residues. Germline-derived CDR1 and CDR2 are ENHRY and SYGVKD. With 0 bases removed from V and 2 bases from J, the gap between germline ends came to 8 bases. The CDR3 reads CAISESARTYEQYF. DNA of the CDR3: TGTGCCATCAGTGAGTCTGCCAGGACCTACGAGCAGTACTTC.